This TCR beta chain was retrieved from a study of blood T cell repertoires in COVID-19. The protocol was immunoSEQ multiplex PCR, while the TCRdb copy is restricted to in-frame clones and leaves out a portion. The sample lists 270,000 or so clones, 70% to 90% seen once, with more than 6.5% in the top ten. In terms of age and location, participants ranged from about 18 to 90 years and lived in under 30 US areas. This CDR3 comprises 17 residues. Germline loops: CDR1 SGDLS, CDR2 YYNGEE. The V gene lost 4 bases and the J gene lost 5 bases, with 23 bases spanning the gap. V and J are TRBV9 and TRBJ2-3, with D possibly TRBD2 on 7 matching bases. The TCR sequence derives from a woman in her 50s who had been exposed to COVID-19. Sequencing was done on a sample of PBMCs or T cells enriched from blood (not recorded which). The CDR3 DNA sequence: TGTGCCAGCAGCACTCCGGGAGTTAGGGGGGGCGAAGATACGCAGTATTTT. Protein sequence: CASSTPGVRGGEDTQYF.